The 30 T cell receptor beta chains given below trace back to one sample, sequenced in a study of cytotoxic CD8 clonotypes in ibrutinib-treated CLL. TCRdb's table, derived via immunoSEQ multiplex PCR, lists solely in-frame clones and lacks some. The repertoire holds 15,000 to 20,000 clones, approximately 84% seen once, with 4.5% to 7% in the top ten. The specimen comprised PBMCs, sampled before ibrutinib treatment. These receptors all stem from a human donor with chronic lymphocytic leukemia.

The chain links TRBV28 to TRBJ2-1; 10 positions match TRBD1. Germline CDR1 reads MDHEN; CDR2 reads SYDVKM. The V and J ends lost 5 bases and 5 bases, in that order; junction bases with no gene match: 9. The CDR3 totals 16 residues. The DNA of the CDR3 is TGTGCCAGCAGTGCCCTTGGGGACAGGGGAAACAATGAGCAGTTCTTC. Protein sequence: CASSALGDRGNNEQFF.

The rearrangement links TRBV29-1 to TRBJ2-1; no clear D. The CDR3 is 12 amino acids. Trimming removed 4 bases at V and 7 bases at J, with 11 bases between. CDR1 and CDR2 (germline): SQVTM, ANQGSEA. The CDR3 is CSVVMASNEQFF. The CDR3 region has the DNA TGCAGCGTTGTGATGGCTAGTAATGAGCAGTTCTTC.

The chain combines TRBV9 with TRBJ2-7; 8 positions match TRBD1. Germline V CDR1 and CDR2: SGDLS, YYNGEE. With V trimmed by 4 bases and J by 0 bases, 6 bases remained unmatched. This CDR3 comprises 15 residues. The CDR3 coding sequence is TGTGCCAGCAGCCCTCGGACAGGGAGCTCCTACGAGCAGTACTTC. Protein: CASSPRTGSSYEQYF.

CDR3 DNA: TGCAGTGCTCCCGACAGGAATACGCAGTATTTT. Translated: CSAPDRNTQYF. This chain joins TRBV20-1 and TRBJ2-3; a possible D gene is TRBD1 (6 bases). The germline gives CDR1 DFQATT, CDR2 SNEGSKA (reference sequence). The CDR3 has 11 amino acids. V was pared by 5 bases and J by 7 bases, with 10 bases between.

This chain joins TRBV5-1 and TRBJ1-6; D is perhaps TRBD1 (5 bases). Germline loops: CDR1 SGHRS, CDR2 YFSETQ. The CDR3 loop spans 16 amino acids. The V end was cut by 1 base, the J end by 7 bases, with 15 bases between. CDR3 loop: CASSLNVQGTNSPLHF. CDR3 in DNA: TGCGCCAGCAGCTTGAATGTCCAGGGAACGAATTCACCCCTCCACTTT.

This sequence joins TRBV11-2 and TRBJ2-3, with TRBD2 matching over 7 bases. The germline V gene encodes CDR1 SGHAT and CDR2 FQNNGV. Germline trimming cut 3 bases from V and 4 bases from J; bases unmatched to any gene: 7. The CDR3 contains 15 residues. As DNA, the CDR3 is TGTGCCAGCAGCTTTTGGGGGGGTAGGCCAGATACGCAGTATTTT. Translating gives CASSFWGGRPDTQYF.

The chain carries TRBV6-6 and TRBJ1-2; 9 bases map to TRBD1. This CDR3 contains 14 residues. Germline lookup yields CDR1 MNHNY and CDR2 SVGAGI (reference sequence). V trimming: 6 bases; J trimming: 5 bases; junction bases outside the gene matches: 7. CDR3 protein: CASSRDRGYYGYTF. The CDR3 DNA follows: TGTGCCAGCAGCCGCGACAGGGGGTATTATGGCTACACCTTC.

The chain joins TRBV10-1 to TRBJ2-5; D remains ambiguous. CDR3 length equals 13 residues. Germline values: CDR1 WNHNN, CDR2 SYGVQD (reference sequence). The ends were cut back, 2 bases at V and 0 bases at J, with 4 bases in the middle. CDR3 DNA sequence: TGCGCCAGCAGTGAGGGACACCAAGAGACCCAGTACTTC. It translates to CASSEGHQETQYF.

The chain carries TRBV7-2 and TRBJ2-5; 7 nucleotides align to TRBD2. In germline, CDR1 is SGHTA, CDR2 FQGNSA. The CDR3 contains 16 residues. With 6 bases clipped from V and 4 bases from J, the junction kept 14 bases outside the gene matches. CDR3 in DNA: TGTGCCAGCAGGTTCTTAAAGCGGGGAGACGCAGAGACCCAGTACTTC. Its protein is CASRFLKRGDAETQYF.

The chain combines TRBV30 with TRBJ1-4; TRBD1 aligns across 11 bases. CDR1 and CDR2 from the germline V gene are GTSNPN and SVGIG (reference sequence). The CDR3 loop spans 17 amino acids. J gave up 2 bases and V 2 bases, and 7 bases lay outside the gene matches. The CDR3 region is CAWSTRTGGPTNEKLFF. CDR3 DNA: TGTGCCTGGAGTACGCGGACAGGGGGCCCCACTAATGAAAAACTGTTTTTT.

J is TRBJ2-5 and V is TRBV18; D is undetermined. Per the germline V gene, CDR1 is KGHSH and CDR2 is LQKENI. The V and J ends lost 3 bases and 1 base respectively, with 6 bases between them. The CDR3 length is 13 residues. The CDR3 spells CASSPARQETQYF. Written as DNA, the CDR3 is TGTGCCAGCTCACCCGCGCGCCAAGAGACCCAGTACTTC.

V and J are TRBV19 and TRBJ1-2, with a tentative D call TRBD1 (6 bases). This CDR3 is built from 13 residues. V was pared by 1 base and J by 12 bases, with 15 bases between. Germline loops: CDR1 LNHDA, CDR2 SQIVND (reference sequence). The CDR3 loop reads CASSIVGQRADTF. DNA for the CDR3: TGTGCCAGTAGTATAGTCGGACAGAGGGCAGACACCTTC.

This chain connects TRBV9 to TRBJ2-1, with 10 bases aligning to TRBD2. Germline V gives CDR1 SGDLS, CDR2 YYNGEE. The length of the CDR3 is 19 residues. J was trimmed by 0 bases and V by 4 bases; bases with no gene match: 13. The CDR3 reads CASSPRTSGAFSSYNEQFF. The CDR3, as DNA: TGTGCCAGCAGCCCCCGGACTAGCGGAGCCTTTAGCTCCTACAATGAGCAGTTCTTC.

The chain is built from TRBV18 and TRBJ1-2; D perhaps matches TRBD1 (5 bases). Deletions cut 2 bases from V and 4 bases from J, with 8 bases between. The germline gives CDR1 KGHSH, CDR2 LQKENI. The CDR3 is 13 amino acids. CDR3 coding DNA: TGTGCCAGCTCACCATCGGGGGTCTATGGCTACACCTTC. This encodes CASSPSGVYGYTF. The full variable domain, its missing parts supplied by reference TRBV18 and TRBJ1-2, is NAGVMQNPRHLVRRRGQEARLRCSPMKGHSHVYWYRQLPEEGLKFMVYLQKENIIDESGMPKERFSAEFPKEGPSILRIQQVVRGDSAAYFCASSPSGVYGYTFGSGTRLTVV.

This clone ranks as medium-sized. This chain joins TRBV5-1 and TRBJ2-5; TRBD2 matches 9 bases. CDR3 size: 16 residues. V was pared by 1 base and J by 4 bases, with 8 bases of the junction left unmatched. Germline CDR1 reads SGHRS; CDR2 reads YFSETQ. CDR3 sequence reads: CASSLIGGGAGETQYF. The DNA for the CDR3 is TGCGCCAGCAGCTTGATTGGCGGGGGGGCCGGAGAGACCCAGTACTTC. Full variable domain (missing parts from reference TRBV5-1 and TRBJ2-5): KAGVTQTPRYLIKTRGQQVTLSCSPISGHRSVSWYQQTPGQGLQFLFEYFSETQRNKGNFPGRFSGRQFSNSRSEMNVSTLELGDSALYLCASSLIGGGAGETQYFGPGTRLLVL.

This chain links TRBV9 with TRBJ1-6; no clear D gene. CDR1 is SGDLS and CDR2 is YYNGEE in the germline V gene. There are 16 residues in the CDR3. Trimming cost V 0 bases and J 9 bases, with 16 bases left between them. For the CDR3, the DNA is TGTGCCAGCAGCGTAGTCCCCGGTGCAGAGGGTTCACCCCTCCACTTT. It specifies CASSVVPGAEGSPLHF. The full variable domain, its missing parts supplied by reference TRBV9 and TRBJ1-6, is DSGVTQTPKHLITATGQRVTLRCSPRSGDLSVYWYQQSLDQGLQFLIQYYNGEERAKGNILERFSAQQFPDLHSELNLSSLELGDSALYFCASSVVPGAEGSPLHFGNGTRLTVT.

The V call is TRBV10-1, the J call TRBJ1-1; D is uncertain. The ends were cut back, 0 bases at V and 1 base at J, with 6 bases in the middle. Germline V gene lookup returns CDR1 WNHNN and CDR2 SYGVQD (reference sequence). The CDR3 consists of 14 residues. CDR3 amino acids: CASSESAGNTEAFF. The DNA of the CDR3 is TGCGCCAGCAGTGAGTCTGCTGGGAACACTGAAGCTTTCTTT.

The rearrangement uses TRBV7-9 and TRBJ1-4; D gene uncertain. Germline V gene lookup returns CDR1 SEHNR and CDR2 FQNEAQ (reference sequence). The CDR3 runs to 14 residues. The V end lost 7 bases, the J end lost 8 bases, and 17 bases lay between the germline ends. CDR3 loop: CASTAPGRREKLFF. The DNA of the CDR3 is TGTGCCAGCACCGCACCCGGGAGACGGGAAAAACTGTTTTTT. Full variable domain (rest looked up from reference TRBV7-9 and TRBJ1-4): DTGVSQNPRHKITKRGQNVTFRCDPISEHNRLYWYRQTLGQGPEFLTYFQNEAQLEKSRLLSDRFSAERPKGSFSTLEIQRTEQGDSAMYLCASTAPGRREKLFFGSGTQLSVL.

This chain links TRBV9 with TRBJ2-1; 10 nucleotides align to TRBD1. The J segment lost 4 bases and the V segment lost 4 bases, leaving 5 bases of the junction unmatched. Looked up from germline, CDR1 is SGDLS and CDR2 is YYNGEE. CDR3 length: 15 amino acids. In nucleotides, the CDR3 is TGTGCCAGCAGCTCCCAGGGACAGGGGTACAATGAGCAGTTCTTC. Its protein is CASSSQGQGYNEQFF.

The chain combines TRBV7-9 with TRBJ1-3; D is undetermined. Trimming left V 4 bases short and J 0 bases short, with 13 bases between. The CDR3 runs 16 residues. Germline-derived CDR1 and CDR2 are SEHNR and FQNEAQ (reference sequence). CDR3 nucleotides: TGTGCCAGCAGCTCGGCAGGATCCCACTCTGGAAACACCATATATTTT. Its translation is CASSSAGSHSGNTIYF.

Only one count was recorded for this clone. The genes are TRBV6-5 and TRBJ1-2; TRBD1 matches 9 bases. This CDR3 region has 14 residues. Germline V CDR1 and CDR2: MNHEY, SVGAGI. J was trimmed by 4 bases and V by 6 bases; bases with no gene match: 6. The CDR3: CASSRDRGGYGYTF. The CDR3 nucleotides read TGTGCCAGCAGCAGAGACAGGGGGGGCTATGGCTACACCTTC.

The V gene is TRBV30, the J gene TRBJ1-3; the D is unclear. The V gene lost 3 bases and the J gene lost 3 bases, with 15 bases spanning the gap. This CDR3 spans 15 amino acids. Germline V gene sequence: CDR1 GTSNPN, CDR2 SVGIG (reference sequence). The CDR3 DNA reads as TGTGCCTGGAGGAGGACGGCCGAGCGTGGAAACACCATATATTTT. It codes for CAWRRTAERGNTIYF.

CDR3 DNA sequence: TGTGCCAGCAGCTTCGACAGGGGGCAGGCACCCCTCCACTTT. Amino acid sequence: CASSFDRGQAPLHF. The J gene is TRBJ1-6, the V gene TRBV11-1; 10 positions match TRBD1. Germline V gene lookup returns CDR1 SGHAT and CDR2 FQDESV (reference sequence). The CDR3 runs to 14 residues. With V trimmed by 3 bases and J by 11 bases, 4 bases remained unmatched.

This chain joins TRBV6-5 and TRBJ1-2; D might be TRBD1 (6 bases). This CDR3 spans 14 amino acids. The ends were cut back, 6 bases at V and 3 bases at J, with 14 bases in the middle. The germline V gene encodes CDR1 MNHEY and CDR2 SVGAGI. The CDR3 sequence is CASRSRGAHYGYTF. The CDR3 DNA sequence: TGTGCCAGCAGATCTAGGGGGGCGCACTATGGCTACACCTTC.

This clone has a single count. The rearrangement joins TRBV30 to TRBJ1-4; D not certain. CDR1 is GTSNPN and CDR2 is SVGIG in the germline V gene (reference sequence). V was clipped by 3 bases and J by 3 bases, with 14 bases between them. CDR3 size: 15 residues. The chain's CDR3 is CAWSTPFAANEKLFF. The CDR3 DNA reads TGTGCCTGGAGCACCCCTTTCGCGGCTAATGAAAAACTGTTTTTT.

V and J are TRBV7-9 and TRBJ1-6; D remains unclear. V lost 1 base and J 9 bases, leaving 4 bases between the germline ends. The CDR3 sequence is 12 residues long. The germline V gene encodes CDR1 SEHNR and CDR2 FQNEAQ (reference sequence). This chain's CDR3 is CASSLEASPLHF. CDR3 nucleotides: TGTGCCAGCAGCTTAGAGGCTTCACCCCTCCACTTT.

This clone showed up just once. V and J are TRBV7-9 and TRBJ1-4, with 8 nucleotides matching TRBD1. Looked up from germline, CDR1 is SEHNR and CDR2 is FQNEAQ (reference sequence). The V gene end was trimmed by 3 bases and the J gene end by 8 bases; junction bases not matched to a gene: 5. The CDR3 is 14 residues long. CDR3 region: CASSFLTGGEKLFF. Here the CDR3 DNA reads TGTGCCAGCAGCTTCTTAACAGGGGGAGAAAAACTGTTTTTT.

The chain joins TRBV12-5 to TRBJ2-3, with a weak D call TRBD2 (5 bases). V was pared by 9 bases and J by 4 bases, with 17 bases between. The CDR3 runs 14 residues. The germline V gene has CDR1 LGHNT and CDR2 FRNRAP. The CDR3: CASTLGSIADTQYF. In DNA, the CDR3 is TGTGCTAGCACGTTGGGGAGCATCGCAGATACGCAGTATTTT.

To note about this clone: Other DNA sequences in this specimen translate into the identical CDR3. The chain couples TRBV5-1 to TRBJ1-5; D remains ambiguous. The V and J ends lost 0 bases and 3 bases respectively, with 7 bases between them. The germline V gene encodes CDR1 SGHRS and CDR2 YFSETQ. There are 14 residues in the CDR3. The CDR3 bases are TGCGCCAGCAGCTTGGGAGGTTACAATCAGCCCCAGCATTTT. It encodes CASSLGGYNQPQHF.

Note on this clone: Germline and junction disagree at one end, which may indicate a read error. V is TRBV7-8 and J is TRBJ1-2; no definite D call. CDR3 length: 12 residues. Germline CDR1 reads SGHVS; CDR2 reads FQNEAQ. CDR3 loop: CASSPRAYGCTF. As DNA, the CDR3 is TGTGCCAGCAGCCCAAGAGCCTATGGCTGCACCTTC.